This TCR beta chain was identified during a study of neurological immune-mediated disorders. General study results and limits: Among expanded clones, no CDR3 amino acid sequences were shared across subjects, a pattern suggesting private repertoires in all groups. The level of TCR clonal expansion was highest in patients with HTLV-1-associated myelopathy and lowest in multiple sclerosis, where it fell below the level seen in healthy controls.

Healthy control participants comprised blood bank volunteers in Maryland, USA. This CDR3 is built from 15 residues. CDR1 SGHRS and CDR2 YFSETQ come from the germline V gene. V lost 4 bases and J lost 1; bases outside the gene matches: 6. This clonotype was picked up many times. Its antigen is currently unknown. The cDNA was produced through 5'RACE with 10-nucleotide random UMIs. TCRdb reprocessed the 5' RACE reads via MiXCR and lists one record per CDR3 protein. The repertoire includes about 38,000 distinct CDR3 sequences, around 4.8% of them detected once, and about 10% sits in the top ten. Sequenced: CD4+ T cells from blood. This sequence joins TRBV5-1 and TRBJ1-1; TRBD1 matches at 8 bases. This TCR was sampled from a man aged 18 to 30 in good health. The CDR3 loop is CASSPTGTGNTEAFF. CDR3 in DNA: TGCGCCAGCAGCCCAACCGGGACAGGGAACACTGAAGCTTTCTTT. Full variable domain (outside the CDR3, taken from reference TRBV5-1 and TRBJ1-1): KAGVTQTPRYLIKTRGQQVTLSCSPISGHRSVSWYQQTPGQGLQFLFEYFSETQRNKGNFPGRFSGRQFSNSRSEMNVSTLELGDSALYLCASSPTGTGNTEAFFGQGTRLTVV.